This is a list of T cell receptor beta chains from one sample in a study of cytomegalovirus exposure and HLA in healthy donors. Repertoires were generated with immunoSEQ multiplex PCR, while TCRdb's copy carries only in-frame clones and drops some. The repertoire has under 100,000 clones, 55% to 75% of them found once; the top ten carry over 13%. The sequenced material came from PBMCs. These receptors all come from a woman aged 45 to 65 in good health and CMV-seropositive. The CDR3 runs from the conserved cysteine through the conserved F or W.

V: TRBV11-2; J: TRBJ2-1; CDR3: CASSLEGLAGYNEQFF
V: TRBV20-1; J: TRBJ1-1; CDR3: CSAGQREAFF
V: TRBV28; J: TRBJ2-7; CDR3: CATQGSRSEQYF
V: TRBV14; J: TRBJ1-6; CDR3: CASSQATGGNSPLHF
V: TRBV7-9; J: TRBJ2-1; CDR3: CASSLVSGRAIEQFF
V: TRBV7-6; J: TRBJ1-2; CDR3: CASSLGGGTWGYTF
V: TRBV23-1; J: TRBJ2-5; CDR3: CASRKTGTWGRETQYF
V: TRBV18; J: TRBJ1-5; CDR3: CASSPDSLSNQPQHF
V: TRBV18; J: TRBJ2-1; CDR3: CASSPNWVGLAGGNEQFF
V: TRBV5-8; J: TRBJ2-5; CDR3: CASSYIGEETQYF
V: TRBV30; J: TRBJ1-1; CDR3: CAWSVINQGEAFF
V: TRBV5-1; J: TRBJ2-1; CDR3: CASSLGSGSYNEQFF
V: TRBV5-1; J: TRBJ1-3; CDR3: CASSPRVGSSGNTIYF
V: TRBV7-2; J: TRBJ2-7; CDR3: CASSLGTGTYEQYF
V: TRBV28; J: TRBJ2-7; CDR3: CASSDEDRDQYF
V: TRBV5-6; J: TRBJ1-2; CDR3: CASSRTNGYTF
V: TRBV28; J: TRBJ2-7; CDR3: CASTQGIHEQYF
V: TRBV9; J: TRBJ2-1; CDR3: CASSVGAAENNEQFF
V: TRBV28; J: .; CDR3: CASSLLQGVLDEQYF
V: TRBV5-4; J: TRBJ2-3; CDR3: CASSTGLAGRIDTQYF
V: TRBV27; J: TRBJ2-7; CDR3: CASSKGLAGTHLYEQYF
V: TRBV11-2; J: TRBJ1-3; CDR3: CASSLLGSSGNTIYF
V: TRBV6-1; J: TRBJ1-2; CDR3: CASSIIVSYGYTF
V: TRBV2; J: TRBJ1-5; CDR3: CASSEGSTSNQPQHF
V: TRBV29-1; J: TRBJ2-5; CDR3: CSVRDTTQETQYF
V: TRBV13; J: TRBJ2-3; CDR3: CATAAVTEETDTQYF
V: TRBV10-1; J: TRBJ1-2; CDR3: CASSPGQFYGYTF
V: TRBV5-1; J: TRBJ2-3; CDR3: CASSSAGQRPDTQYF
V: TRBV19; J: TRBJ1-5; CDR3: CASKTVIDNQPQHF
V: TRBV7-3; J: TRBJ2-1; CDR3: CASSLTPRGTYNEQFF
V: TRBV19; J: TRBJ1-5; CDR3: CASKPKGNQPQHF
V: TRBV9; J: TRBJ2-1; CDR3: CASSVDGGINGNEQFF
V: TRBV5-1; J: TRBJ2-1; CDR3: CASSPRTSGRAGNEQFF
V: TRBV10-3; J: TRBJ1-3; CDR3: CAIRPGQGSNTIYF
V: TRBV6-6; J: TRBJ2-1; CDR3: CASSPPGGNEQFF
V: TRBV19; J: TRBJ2-5; CDR3: CASGRGQETQYF
V: TRBV5-6; J: TRBJ2-5; CDR3: CASSFPTGKETQYF
V: TRBV18; J: TRBJ1-1; CDR3: CASSPSGTEAFF
V: TRBV20-1; J: TRBJ1-1; CDR3: CSARPSAEAFF
V: TRBV4-2; J: TRBJ2-3; CDR3: CASSLITGTSGRTDTQYF
V: TRBV11-2; J: TRBJ2-2; CDR3: CASSLVPPGTGNTGELFF
V: TRBV19; J: TRBJ1-2; CDR3: CASSFGVGANYGYTF
V: TRBV10-1; J: TRBJ2-7; CDR3: CASRPSGEGYEQYF